This T cell receptor (beta chain) was obtained from a study of blood T cell repertoires in COVID-19. On the study more broadly: Material from acute and convalescent COVID-19 was sourced from the United States, Italy and Spain.

The CDR3 is 13 residues long. Germline V gene lookup returns CDR1 SGHTA and CDR2 FQGNSA. V lost 2 bases and J lost 3, with 7 bases in between. Study processing details: Nucleated cell counts were estimated from reference gene primer amplification. Profiling relied on immunoSEQ multiplex PCR, and the TCRdb table lists in-frame clones only, not all of them. D and trimming come from the DNA, and the V and J calls and clone size come from that table. The table lists tens of thousands of clones, over 70% of them singletons. Sequenced: peripheral blood. The TCR comes from a woman aged 50 to 65 with active or convalescent COVID-19. This sequence joins TRBV7-2 and TRBJ1-2; unclear D gene. The CDR3 DNA reads TGTGCCAGCAGCTTATATCGGGACTATGGCTACACCTTC. It yields the protein CASSLYRDYGYTF.